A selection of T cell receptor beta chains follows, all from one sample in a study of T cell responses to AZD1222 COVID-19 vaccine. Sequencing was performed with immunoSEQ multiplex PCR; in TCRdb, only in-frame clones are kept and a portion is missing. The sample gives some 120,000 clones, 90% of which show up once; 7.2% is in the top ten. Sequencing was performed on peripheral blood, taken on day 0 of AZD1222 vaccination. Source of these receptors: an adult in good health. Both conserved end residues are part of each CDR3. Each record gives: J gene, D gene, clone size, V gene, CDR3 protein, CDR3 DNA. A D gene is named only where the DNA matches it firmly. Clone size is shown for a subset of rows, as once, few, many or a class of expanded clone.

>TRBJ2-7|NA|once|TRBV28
CASSTRDLTHSYEQYF
TGTGCCAGCAGTACCCGGGACTTGACGCATTCCTACGAGCAGTACTTC
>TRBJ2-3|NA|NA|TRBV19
CASSKRQAASTDTQYF
TGTGCCAGTAGTAAAAGACAGGCAGCTAGCACAGATACGCAGTATTTT
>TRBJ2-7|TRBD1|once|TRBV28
CASSPYNLRDRGTYEQYF
TGTGCCAGCAGTCCCTACAACCTCCGGGACAGGGGGACCTACGAGCAGTACTTC
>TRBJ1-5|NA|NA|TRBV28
CASSPVSRAVIPQHF
TGTGCCAGCAGTCCTGTTTCTAGAGCGGTGATTCCCCAGCATTTT
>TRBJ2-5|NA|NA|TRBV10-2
CASFRGTPQETQYF
TGCGCCAGCTTCCGGGGTACCCCACAAGAGACCCAGTACTTC
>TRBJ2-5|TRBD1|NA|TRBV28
CASSLGTGVAETQYF
TGTGCCAGCAGTTTAGGGACAGGGGTCGCGGAGACCCAGTACTTC
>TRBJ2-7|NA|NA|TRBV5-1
CASRPPGLPTEQYF
TGCGCCAGCAGGCCCCCGGGACTCCCAACCGAGCAGTACTTC
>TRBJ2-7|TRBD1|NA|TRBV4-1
CASSQGTGSEQYF
TGCGCCAGCAGCCAGGGGACAGGGAGCGAGCAGTACTTC
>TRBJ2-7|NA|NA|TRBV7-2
CASSPDWSSYEQYF
TGTGCCAGCAGCCCGGATTGGAGCTCCTACGAGCAGTACTTC
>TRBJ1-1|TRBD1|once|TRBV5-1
CASSTRQGGLNTEAFF
TGCGCCAGCAGCACAAGACAGGGCGGGTTGAACACTGAAGCTTTCTTT
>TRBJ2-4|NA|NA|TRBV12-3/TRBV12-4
CASSLGARGIQYF
TGTGCCAGCAGTTTAGGGGCGAGGGGCATTCAGTACTTC
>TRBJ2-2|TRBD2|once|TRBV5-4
CASSLGTSGRSGELFF
TGTGCCAGCAGCTTGGGGACTAGCGGGAGGTCCGGGGAGCTGTTTTTT
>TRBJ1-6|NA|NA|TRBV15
CATSRDRPGWNSPLHF
TGTGCCACCAGCAGAGATCGGCCAGGGTGGAATTCACCCCTCCACTTT
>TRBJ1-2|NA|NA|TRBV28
CASSLSGGLRGYTF
TGTGCCAGCAGTTTATCGGGGGGCCTCCGGGGCTACACCTTC
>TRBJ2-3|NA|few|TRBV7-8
CASSPIRGQSTDTQYF
TGTGCCAGCAGCCCAATAAGAGGTCAGAGCACAGATACGCAGTATTTT
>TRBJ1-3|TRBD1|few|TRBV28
CASRRTGDRNTIYF
TGTGCCAGCAGACGGACAGGGGACAGAAACACCATATATTTT
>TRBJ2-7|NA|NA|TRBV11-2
CASSREGYEQYF
TGTGCCAGCAGCCGAGAGGGGTACGAGCAGTACTTC
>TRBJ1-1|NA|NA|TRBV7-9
CASSYRDTEAFF
TGTGCCAGCAGCTACAGGGACACTGAAGCTTTCTTT